This T cell receptor beta chain was observed in a study of T cell responses to AZD1222 COVID-19 vaccine. About the research overall: The analysis combined second doses at about 4 or about 12 weeks. Notes on the study in general: The study reported that nearly half of spike-specific TCRs target unmutated variant regions. Females made up more of the donors, who were largely white British, and clonal diversity may have come out too low. Only a handful of AZD1222 recipients, roughly six in all, had baseline seropositivity.

Using immunoSEQ multiplex PCR, the repertoire was profiled, and TCRdb retains in-frame clones only, with some absent. The profile shows 130,000 to 150,000 clones, 89% of them singletons. This clone was detected only a few times. Its antigen is as yet unknown. The sample here was peripheral blood, taken on day 0 of AZD1222 vaccination. This clonotype originated in an adult in good health.

This CDR3 is CATSRGNEKLFF. The CDR3 DNA reads as TGTGCCACCAGCAGAGGAAATGAAAAACTGTTTTTT. The chain combines TRBV15 with TRBJ1-4; D is unclear. The V gene's germline CDR1 is LNHNV and CDR2 YYDKDF (reference sequence). The CDR3 consists of 12 residues. Trimming left V 1 base short and J 5 bases short, with 2 bases between. The complete variable domain, with remaining parts taken from reference TRBV15 and TRBJ1-4, reads DAMVIQNPRYQVTQFGKPVTLSCSQTLNHNVMYWYQQKSSQAPKLLFHYYDKDFNNEADTPDNFQSRRPNTSFCFLDIRSPGLGDTAMYLCATSRGNEKLFFGSGTQLSVL.